This T cell receptor (beta chain) appears in the sequencing data of a study of T-cell memory formation after mild COVID-19. The CDR3 consists of 13 residues. Looked up from germline, CDR1 is SGHTA and CDR2 is FQGNSA. Via MiXCR, TCRdb re-called the 5' RACE reads, giving one row per CDR3 protein. Found here are about 210,000 distinct CDR3 sequences, around 30% of them singletons; the top ten hold roughly 10%. The clonotype was recovered from an adult woman who had mild COVID-19 (a few samples of this study predate the infection). Cell type and time point are not known. The chain combines TRBV7-2 with TRBJ2-1; D gene uncertain. The sequenced sample was PBMCs or a T cell subset sorted from them (not recorded which). CDR3 region: CATSRSELVEQFF. Here the CDR3 DNA reads TGTGCTACCTCCCGGAGCGAGCTGGTTGAGCAGTTCTTC. The full variable domain, its missing parts supplied by reference TRBV7-2 and TRBJ2-1, is GAGVSQSPSNKVTEKGKDVELRCDPISGHTALYWYRQSLGQGLEFLIYFQGNSAPDKSGLPSDRFSAERTGGSVSTLTIQRTQQEDSAVYLCATSRSELVEQFFGPGTRLTVL.